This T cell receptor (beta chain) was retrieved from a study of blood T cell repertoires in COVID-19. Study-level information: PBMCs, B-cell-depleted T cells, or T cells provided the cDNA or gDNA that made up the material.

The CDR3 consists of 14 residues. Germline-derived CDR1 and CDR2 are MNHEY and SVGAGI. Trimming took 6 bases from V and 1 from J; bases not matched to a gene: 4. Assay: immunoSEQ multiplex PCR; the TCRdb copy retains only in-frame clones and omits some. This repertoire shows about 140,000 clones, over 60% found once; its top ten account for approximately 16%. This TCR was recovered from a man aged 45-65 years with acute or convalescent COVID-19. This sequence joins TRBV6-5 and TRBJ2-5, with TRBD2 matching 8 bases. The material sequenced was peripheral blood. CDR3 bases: TGTGCCAGCAGGACCCGGGGGGGCCAAGAGACCCAGTACTTC. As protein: CASRTRGGQETQYF.